This TCR beta chain was found in a study of shared clonotypes between healthy human individuals. The CDR3 is 14 amino acids. V lost 4 bases and J 0 bases, leaving 10 bases between the germline ends. CDR1 and CDR2 (germline): MNHEY, SMNVEV (reference sequence). To note about this clone: Its antigen remains unidentified.

Study results and limitations: Donors were few, which limited the genetic and exposure-history diversity represented.

Per the original data handling: Filtering differed for immunoSEQ, which gave only junction sequences without quality scores. Assay: immunoSEQ multiplex PCR; the TCRdb copy retains only in-frame clones and omits some. The V and J calls and clone size were taken over from that table, and D and trimming were inferred from the DNA. The table shows around 2.3 million clones, with more than 90% occurring only once. The chain is built from TRBV27 and TRBJ2-7; D is uncertain. The sample taken for sequencing was naive CD4+ T cells sorted from blood. Documented subset: CD45RA+ positively selected. The source of this sequence is a man between 18 and 29 years old in good health. CDR3 DNA: TGTGCCAGCAGTTCTCACCAGAGCTCCTACGAGCAGTACTTC. It is translated as CASSSHQSSYEQYF.